The entry below gives a single T cell receptor beta chain sequence along with its context. Its antigen is as yet unknown. Both iRepertoire HTBI primers and Arm-PCR of CDR3 regions were used to build the TCR beta libraries. Each CDR3 protein is one row after TCRdb ran MiXCR on the multiplex PCR reads. The sample records about half a million distinct CDR3 sequences, around a fifth being singletons. The data were obtained in a study of regulatory T cells in long-lasting Graves disease. Study-level points and caveats: Under persistent disease, TRBV28, TRBJ1-2 and TRBJ2-5 were used preferentially.

Time point described: persistent/refractory GD, antithyroid drugs over 5 years with positive TRAb. PBMCs were the source of the RNA used for TCR sequencing. V was pared by 3 bases and J by 6 bases, with 11 bases between. CDR1 KGHSH and CDR2 LQKENI come from the germline V gene. The CDR3 runs 13 residues. The source was peripheral blood mononuclear cells (PBMCs), collected when the disease was refractory, from a patient treated with antithyroid drugs. The rearrangement uses TRBV18 and TRBJ1-2; D uncertain. The origin of this receptor is a female donor with Graves disease. CDR3 coding DNA: TGTGCCAGCTCACCGGGTGGGCGGAATGGCTACACCTTC. As protein: CASSPGGRNGYTF.